This TCR beta chain was observed in a study of blood T cell repertoires in COVID-19. Per the authors' pipeline: Amplification of reference gene primers was used by the study to estimate nucleated cell counts. Profiling relied on immunoSEQ multiplex PCR, and the TCRdb table lists in-frame clones only, not all of them. The V and J calls and clone size come from that table; D and trimming were worked out from the DNA. The table has about 78,000 clones, around 80% seen once. The CDR3 runs to 16 residues. V lost 3 bases and J 8 bases, leaving 19 bases between the germline ends. CDR1 is MNHEY and CDR2 is SMNVEV in the germline V gene (reference sequence).

The sequence derives from a man in his sixties with active or convalescent COVID-19. The sequenced material came from peripheral blood. The genes are TRBV27 and TRBJ1-4; D is unclear. This chain's CDR3 is CASSFQHSDPLEKLFF. CDR3 DNA: TGTGCCAGCAGTTTCCAACATTCTGATCCTTTAGAAAAACTGTTTTTT.